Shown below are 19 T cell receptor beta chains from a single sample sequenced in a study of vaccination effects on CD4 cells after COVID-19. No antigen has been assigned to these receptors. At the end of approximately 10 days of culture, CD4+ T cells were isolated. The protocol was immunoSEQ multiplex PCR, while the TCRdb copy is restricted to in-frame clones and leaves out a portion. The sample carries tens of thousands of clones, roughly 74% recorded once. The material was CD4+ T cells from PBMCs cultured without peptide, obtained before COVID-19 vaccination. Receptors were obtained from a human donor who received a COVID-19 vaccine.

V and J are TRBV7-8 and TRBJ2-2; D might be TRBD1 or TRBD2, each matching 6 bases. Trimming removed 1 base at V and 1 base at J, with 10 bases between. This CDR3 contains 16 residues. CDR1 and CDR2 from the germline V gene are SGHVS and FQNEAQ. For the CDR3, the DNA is TGTGCCAGCAGCTTAGGGGGGGCTTGGAACACCGGGGAGCTGTTTTTT. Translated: CASSLGGAWNTGELFF. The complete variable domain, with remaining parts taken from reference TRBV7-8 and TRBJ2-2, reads GAGVSQSPRYKVAKRGQDVALRCDPISGHVSLFWYQQALGQGPEFLTYFQNEAQLDKSGLPSDRFFAERPEGSVSTLKIQRTQQEDSAVYLCASSLGGAWNTGELFFGEGSRLTVL.

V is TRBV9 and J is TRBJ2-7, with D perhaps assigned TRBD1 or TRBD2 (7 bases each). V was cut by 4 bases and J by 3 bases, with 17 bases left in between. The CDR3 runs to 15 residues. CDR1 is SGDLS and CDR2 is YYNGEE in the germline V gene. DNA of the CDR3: TGTGCCAGCAGCCTTGGGGGGGCAGGGGGCTACGAGCAGTACTTC. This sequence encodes CASSLGGAGGYEQYF.

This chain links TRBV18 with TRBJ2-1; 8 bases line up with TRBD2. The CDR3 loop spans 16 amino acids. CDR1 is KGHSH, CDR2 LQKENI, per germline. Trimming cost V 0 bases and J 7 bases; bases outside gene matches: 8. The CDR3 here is CASSPPGSGTGNEQFF. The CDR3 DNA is TGTGCCAGCTCACCACCGGGTAGCGGGACGGGGAATGAGCAGTTCTTC.

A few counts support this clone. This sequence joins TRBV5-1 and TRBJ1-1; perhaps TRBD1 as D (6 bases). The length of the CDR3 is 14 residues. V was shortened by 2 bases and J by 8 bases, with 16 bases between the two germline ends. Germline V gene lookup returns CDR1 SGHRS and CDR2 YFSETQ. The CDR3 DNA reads TGCGCCAGCAGCTTTGGTCAGGGGATAGGAGAAGCTTTCTTT. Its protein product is CASSFGQGIGEAFF.

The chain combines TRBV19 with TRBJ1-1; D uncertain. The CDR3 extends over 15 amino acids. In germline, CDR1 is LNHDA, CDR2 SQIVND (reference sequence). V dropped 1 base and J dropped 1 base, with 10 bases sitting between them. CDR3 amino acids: CASSIAPGGNTEAFF. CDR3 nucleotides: TGTGCCAGTAGTATAGCCCCGGGAGGGAACACTGAAGCTTTCTTT.

This CDR3 reads CASTVSLRSRNEQFF. The CDR3 coding sequence is TGCGCCAGCACCGTCTCACTTCGGAGCCGGAATGAGCAGTTCTTC. This chain joins TRBV5-1 and TRBJ2-1; unclear D gene. Trimming took 6 bases from V and 7 from J, leaving 20 bases between them. This CDR3 spans 15 amino acids. CDR1 is SGHRS and CDR2 is YFSETQ in the germline V gene.

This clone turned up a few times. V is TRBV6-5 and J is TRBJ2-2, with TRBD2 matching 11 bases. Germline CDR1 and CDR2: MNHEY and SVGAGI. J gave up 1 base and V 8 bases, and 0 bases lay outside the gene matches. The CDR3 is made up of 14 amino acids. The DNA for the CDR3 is TGTGCCAGCGGACTAGCGGGGAACACCGGGGAGCTGTTTTTT. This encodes CASGLAGNTGELFF.

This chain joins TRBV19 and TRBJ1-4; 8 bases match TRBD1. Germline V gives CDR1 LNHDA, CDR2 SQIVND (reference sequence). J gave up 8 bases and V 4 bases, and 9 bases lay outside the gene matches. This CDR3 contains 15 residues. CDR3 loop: CASSTAGTGPEKLFF. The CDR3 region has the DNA TGTGCCAGTAGTACGGCCGGGACAGGCCCCGAAAAACTGTTTTTT.

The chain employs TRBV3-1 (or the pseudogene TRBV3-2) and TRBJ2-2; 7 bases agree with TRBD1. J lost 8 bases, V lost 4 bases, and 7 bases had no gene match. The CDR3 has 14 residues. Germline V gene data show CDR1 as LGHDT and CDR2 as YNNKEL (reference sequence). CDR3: CASSRKWDRGELFF. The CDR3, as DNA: TGTGCCAGCAGCCGAAAATGGGACAGAGGGGAGCTGTTTTTT.

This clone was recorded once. The CDR3 DNA sequence: TGTGCCAGCAACCAGGGGAGCTCCTACAATGAGCAGTTCTTC. It encodes CASNQGSSYNEQFF. V gene TRBV11-3 combines with J gene TRBJ2-1; tentative D call: TRBD1 (6 bases). The germline V gene has CDR1 SGHNT and CDR2 YENEEA. The CDR3 runs 14 residues. Trimming took 7 bases from V and 0 from J, leaving 10 bases between them.

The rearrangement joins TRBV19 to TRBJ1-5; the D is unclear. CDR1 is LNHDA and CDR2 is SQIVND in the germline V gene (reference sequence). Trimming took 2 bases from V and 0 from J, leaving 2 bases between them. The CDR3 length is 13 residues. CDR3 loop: CASSISSNQPQHF. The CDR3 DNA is TGTGCCAGTAGTATAAGTAGCAATCAGCCCCAGCATTTT.

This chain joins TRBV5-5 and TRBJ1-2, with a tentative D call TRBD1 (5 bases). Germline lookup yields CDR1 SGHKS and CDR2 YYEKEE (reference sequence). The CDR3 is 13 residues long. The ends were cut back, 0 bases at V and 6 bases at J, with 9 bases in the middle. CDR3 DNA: TGTGCCAGCAGCTTGGGGGGGGACGATGGCTACACCTTC. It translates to CASSLGGDDGYTF.

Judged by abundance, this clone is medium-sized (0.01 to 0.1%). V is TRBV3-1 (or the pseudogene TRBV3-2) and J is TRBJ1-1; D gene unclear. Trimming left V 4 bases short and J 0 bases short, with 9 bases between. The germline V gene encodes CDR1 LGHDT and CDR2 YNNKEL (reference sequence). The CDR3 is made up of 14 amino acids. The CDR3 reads CASSLGPMNTEAFF. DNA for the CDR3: TGTGCCAGCAGCCTTGGACCCATGAACACTGAAGCTTTCTTT.

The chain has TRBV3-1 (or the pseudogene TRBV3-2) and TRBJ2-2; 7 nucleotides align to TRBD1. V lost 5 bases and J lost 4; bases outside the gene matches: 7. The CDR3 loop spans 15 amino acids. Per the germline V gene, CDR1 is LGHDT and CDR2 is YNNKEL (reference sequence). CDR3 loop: CASSKGASRTGELFF. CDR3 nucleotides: TGTGCCAGCAGCAAGGGGGCCTCTCGCACCGGGGAGCTGTTTTTT.

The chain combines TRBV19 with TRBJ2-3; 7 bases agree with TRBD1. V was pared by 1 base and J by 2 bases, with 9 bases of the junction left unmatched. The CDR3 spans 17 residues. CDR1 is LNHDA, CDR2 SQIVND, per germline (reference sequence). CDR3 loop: CASSIANRGQYTDTQYF. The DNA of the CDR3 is TGTGCCAGTAGTATAGCCAATCGGGGACAGTACACAGATACGCAGTATTTT.

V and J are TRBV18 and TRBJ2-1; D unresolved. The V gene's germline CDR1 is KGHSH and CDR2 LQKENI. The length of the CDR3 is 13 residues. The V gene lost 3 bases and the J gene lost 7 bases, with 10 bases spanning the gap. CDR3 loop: CASSPISPNEQFF. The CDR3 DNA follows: TGTGCCAGCTCACCCATTTCCCCGAATGAGCAGTTCTTC.

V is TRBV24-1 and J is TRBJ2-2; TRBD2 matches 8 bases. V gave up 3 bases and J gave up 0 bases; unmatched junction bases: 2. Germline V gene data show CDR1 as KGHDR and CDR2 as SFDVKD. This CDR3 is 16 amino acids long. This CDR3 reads CATSDPAGANTGELFF. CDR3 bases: TGTGCCACCAGTGATCCAGCGGGAGCGAACACCGGGGAGCTGTTTTTT.

CDR3 sequence (DNA): TGCGCCAGCAGCCCGAGAGCCCTAGGTGATTATGAGCAGTTCTTC. It encodes CASSPRALGDYEQFF. The chain recombines TRBV4-1 with TRBJ2-1; no firm D call. The CDR3 covers 15 residues. Per the germline V gene, CDR1 is MGHRA and CDR2 is YSYEKL. Deletions cut 4 bases from V and 8 bases from J, with 18 bases between.

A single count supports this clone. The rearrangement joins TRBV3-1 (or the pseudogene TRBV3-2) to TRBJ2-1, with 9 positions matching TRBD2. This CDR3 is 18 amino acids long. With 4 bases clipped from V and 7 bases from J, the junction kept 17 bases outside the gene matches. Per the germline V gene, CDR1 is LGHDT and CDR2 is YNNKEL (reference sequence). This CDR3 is CASSPPTPFGLAGNEQFF. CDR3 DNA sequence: TGTGCCAGCAGCCCGCCGACCCCATTCGGGCTAGCGGGAAATGAGCAGTTCTTC.